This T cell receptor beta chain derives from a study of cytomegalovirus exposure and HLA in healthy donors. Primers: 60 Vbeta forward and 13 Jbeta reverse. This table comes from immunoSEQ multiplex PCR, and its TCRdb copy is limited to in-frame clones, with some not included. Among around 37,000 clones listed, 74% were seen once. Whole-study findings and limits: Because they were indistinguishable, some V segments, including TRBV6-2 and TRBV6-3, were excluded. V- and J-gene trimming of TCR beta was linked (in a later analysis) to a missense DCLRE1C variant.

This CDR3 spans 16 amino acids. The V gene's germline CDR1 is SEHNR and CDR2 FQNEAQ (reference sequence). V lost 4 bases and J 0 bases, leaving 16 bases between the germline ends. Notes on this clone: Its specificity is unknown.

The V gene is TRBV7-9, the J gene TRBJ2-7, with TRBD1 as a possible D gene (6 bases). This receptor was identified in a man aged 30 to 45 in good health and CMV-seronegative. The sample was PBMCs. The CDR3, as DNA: TGTGCCAGCAGCTCATACGGGACACCGAGCTCCTACGAGCAGTACTTC. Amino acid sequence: CASSSYGTPSSYEQYF.